The clone carrying this T cell receptor (beta chain) showed up many times. The CDR3 length is 15 residues. CDR1 and CDR2 (germline): LNHDA, SQIVND (reference sequence). The V segment lost 2 bases and the J segment 5 bases; nucleotides outside the gene matches: 6. TCRdb re-called the reads with MiXCR, one entry per CDR3 protein. The sample consists of tens of thousands of distinct CDR3 sequences, around 3.8% of them appearing once. The data stem from a study of T cell repertoires in cytomegalovirus infection. The receptor was isolated from a human donor in good health (CMV status not recorded). Some clones in this sample may be carry-over from other donors' samples. The V and J genes are TRBV19 and TRBJ2-1; 7 positions match TRBD1. Sequenced sample: PBMCs. CDR3: CASSIHRGVDNEQFF. CDR3 sequence (DNA): TGTGCCAGTAGTATACACAGGGGTGTTGACAATGAGCAGTTCTTC.